This TCR beta chain was documented in a study of a mutant IDH1 vaccine in newly diagnosed glioma. A remark on this clone: Its antigen is as yet unknown.

The V gene's germline CDR1 is SGHDN and CDR2 FVKESK. The CDR3 is 13 amino acids. V was shortened by 0 bases and J by 10 bases, with 13 bases between the two germline ends. Time point: week 11, during vaccination. Each vaccine dose was 300 ug of mutant IDH1 20-mer peptide, with topical imiquimod. Generated by immunoSEQ multiplex PCR, the TCRdb table keeps only in-frame clones and is missing some. The sample holds 40,000 or so clones, 84% seen once. The J gene is TRBJ2-7, the V gene TRBV14; D not resolved. This receptor was obtained from a man aged 35 to 55 with glioma. The source material was PBMCs, sampled from a glioma patient whose treatment included an IDH1 peptide vaccine. For the CDR3, the DNA is TGTGCCAGCAGCCAAGATTTTCGCGGTTACCAGTACTTC. It encodes CASSQDFRGYQYF. Filled out from reference TRBV14 and TRBJ2-7, the complete variable domain reads EAGVTQFPSHSVIEKGQTVTLRCDPISGHDNLYWYRRVMGKEIKFLLHFVKESKQDESGMPNNRFLAERTGGTYSTLKVQPAELEDSGVYFCASSQDFRGYQYFGPGTRLTVT.